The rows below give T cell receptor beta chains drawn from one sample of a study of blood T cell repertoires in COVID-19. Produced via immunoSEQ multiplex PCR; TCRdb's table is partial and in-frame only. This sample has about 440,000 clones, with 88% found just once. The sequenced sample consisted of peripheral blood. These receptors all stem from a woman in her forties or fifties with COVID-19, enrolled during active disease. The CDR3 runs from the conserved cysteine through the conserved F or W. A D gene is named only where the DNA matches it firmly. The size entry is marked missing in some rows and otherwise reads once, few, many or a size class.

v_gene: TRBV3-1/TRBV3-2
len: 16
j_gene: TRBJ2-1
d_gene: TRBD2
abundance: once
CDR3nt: TGTGCCAGCAGCCAGGGACTAGCGGGGGGGATTGATGAGCAGTTCTTC
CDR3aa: CASSQGLAGGIDEQFF

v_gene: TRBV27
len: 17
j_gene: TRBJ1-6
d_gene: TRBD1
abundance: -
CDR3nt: TGTGCCAGCAGTTCGGCAGGGGGCAGGTTGTATAATTCACCCCTCCACTTT
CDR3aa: CASSSAGGRLYNSPLHF

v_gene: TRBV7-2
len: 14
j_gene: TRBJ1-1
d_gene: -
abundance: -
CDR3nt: TGTGCCAGCAGCCCGATTTTAGGGTCGGGAGAAGCTTTCTTT
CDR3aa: CASSPILGSGEAFF

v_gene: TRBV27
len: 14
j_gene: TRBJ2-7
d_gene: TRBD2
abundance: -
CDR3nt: TGTGCCAGCAGTTTAATGGCGGGGGCCTACGAGCAGTACTTC
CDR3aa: CASSLMAGAYEQYF

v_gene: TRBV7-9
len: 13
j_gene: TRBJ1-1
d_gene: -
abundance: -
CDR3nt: TGTGCCAGCAGCTTAGCTCCTAACACTGAAGCTTTCTTT
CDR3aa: CASSLAPNTEAFF

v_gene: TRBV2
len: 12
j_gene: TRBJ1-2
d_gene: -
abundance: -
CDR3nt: TGTGCCAGCAGTGACGGGGAGTTTGGCTACACCTTC
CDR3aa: CASSDGEFGYTF

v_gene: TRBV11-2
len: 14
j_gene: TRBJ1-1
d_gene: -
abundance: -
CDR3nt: TGTGCCAGCAGCCCCTCCGGTGGTTACACTGAAGCTTTCTTT
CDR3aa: CASSPSGGYTEAFF

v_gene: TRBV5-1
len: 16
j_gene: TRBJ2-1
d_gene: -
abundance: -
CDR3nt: TGCGCCAGCAGCTCCCAGGTCGGGGGCTCCTACAATGAGCAGTTCTTC
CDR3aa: CASSSQVGGSYNEQFF

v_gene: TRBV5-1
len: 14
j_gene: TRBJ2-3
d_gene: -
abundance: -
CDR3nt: TGCGCCAGCAGCAGAGGCTCCCCGGGAGATACGCAGTATTTT
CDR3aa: CASSRGSPGDTQYF

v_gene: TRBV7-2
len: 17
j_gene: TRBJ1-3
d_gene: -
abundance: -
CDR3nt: TGTGCCAGCAGCTTAGCCGACAGTATCTACTCTGGAAACACCATATATTTT
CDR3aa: CASSLADSIYSGNTIYF

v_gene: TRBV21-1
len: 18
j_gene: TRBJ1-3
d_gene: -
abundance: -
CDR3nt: TGTGCCAGCAGTCAAAACCGAATGGACAGGGGTGGTGGAAACACCATATATTTT
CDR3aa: CASSQNRMDRGGGNTIYF

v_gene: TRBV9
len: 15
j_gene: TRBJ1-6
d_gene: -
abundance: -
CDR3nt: TGTGCCAGCAGCGTAGGTACATCCTATAATTCACCCCTCCACTTT
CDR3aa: CASSVGTSYNSPLHF

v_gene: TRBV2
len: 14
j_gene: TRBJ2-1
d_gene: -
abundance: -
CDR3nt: TGTGCCAGCAGTGAGAGCCGATCCTACAATGAGCAGTTCTTC
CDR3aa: CASSESRSYNEQFF

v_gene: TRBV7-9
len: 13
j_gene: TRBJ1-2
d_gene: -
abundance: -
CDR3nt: TGTGCCAGCAGCCTGGGGCAGGGGTCTCCCTACACCTTC
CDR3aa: CASSLGQGSPYTF

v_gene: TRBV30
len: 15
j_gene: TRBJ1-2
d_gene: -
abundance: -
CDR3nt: TGTGCCTGGAGTGACGGGACATATCCGTCCTATGGCTACACCTTC
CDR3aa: CAWSDGTYPSYGYTF

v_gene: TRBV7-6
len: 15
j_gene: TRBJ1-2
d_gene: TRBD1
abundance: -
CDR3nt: TGTGCCAGCAGCTCCGATCCGACAGGGGTCTATGGCTACACCTTC
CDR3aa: CASSSDPTGVYGYTF

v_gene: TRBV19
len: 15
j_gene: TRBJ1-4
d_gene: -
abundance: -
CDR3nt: TGTGCCAGTAGTGAGCTCGGGACTGAGAATGAAAAACTGTTTTTT
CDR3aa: CASSELGTENEKLFF

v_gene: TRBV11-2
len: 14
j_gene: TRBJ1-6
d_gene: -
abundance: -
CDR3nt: TGTGCCAGCAGCTTTAGCGACTATAATTCACCCCTCCACTTT
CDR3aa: CASSFSDYNSPLHF

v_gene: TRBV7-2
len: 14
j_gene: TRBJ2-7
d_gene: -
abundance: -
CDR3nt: TGTGCCAGCAGCTACGCGCGAGGGCCCTACGAGCAGTACTTC
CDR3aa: CASSYARGPYEQYF

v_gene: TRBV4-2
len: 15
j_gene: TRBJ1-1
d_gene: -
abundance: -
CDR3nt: TGTGCCAGCAGCCAAGAGGGTACGGACAGCCCTGAAGCTTTCTTT
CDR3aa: CASSQEGTDSPEAFF

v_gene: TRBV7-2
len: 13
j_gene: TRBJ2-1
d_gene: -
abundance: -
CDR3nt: TGTGCCAGCAGCTCTAGCCCCGGGCTCTCGCAGTTCTTC
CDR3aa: CASSSSPGLSQFF

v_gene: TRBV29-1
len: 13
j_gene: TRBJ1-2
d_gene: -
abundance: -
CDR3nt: TGCAGCGTCGGCCCCGGCGGGCACTATGGCTACACCTTC
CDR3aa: CSVGPGGHYGYTF